Described below is a single T cell receptor beta chain sequence and its context. The antigen remains undetermined. These data belong to a study of cytomegalovirus exposure and HLA in healthy donors. Study background: The 120 or so validation repertoires used a platform that matched the one used for the approximately 610 first-cohort repertoires, as a later analysis reported.

General study findings and limits: Three of the chains that were CMV-associated were confirmed in vitro to be specific for CMV antigens. Cytomegalovirus association was listed for about 180 TCR beta chains.

The method was immunoSEQ multiplex PCR; TCRdb's version includes in-frame clones alone and lacks a portion of them. The sample yields 130,000 to 150,000 clones, about 88% seen once. The source is a woman aged 18-30 years in good health and CMV-seropositive. Sequencing used PBMCs.

The CDR3 bases are TGTGCCAGCAGTTTGACTAGCGGGGAAGAGACCCAGTACTTC. Residues: CASSLTSGEETQYF. The rearrangement joins TRBV28 to TRBJ2-5; 11 bases fit TRBD2. The V and J ends lost 3 bases and 3 bases, in that order; junction bases with no gene match: 0. CDR3 length: 14 residues. The germline CDR1 and CDR2 sequences are MDHEN and SYDVKM.